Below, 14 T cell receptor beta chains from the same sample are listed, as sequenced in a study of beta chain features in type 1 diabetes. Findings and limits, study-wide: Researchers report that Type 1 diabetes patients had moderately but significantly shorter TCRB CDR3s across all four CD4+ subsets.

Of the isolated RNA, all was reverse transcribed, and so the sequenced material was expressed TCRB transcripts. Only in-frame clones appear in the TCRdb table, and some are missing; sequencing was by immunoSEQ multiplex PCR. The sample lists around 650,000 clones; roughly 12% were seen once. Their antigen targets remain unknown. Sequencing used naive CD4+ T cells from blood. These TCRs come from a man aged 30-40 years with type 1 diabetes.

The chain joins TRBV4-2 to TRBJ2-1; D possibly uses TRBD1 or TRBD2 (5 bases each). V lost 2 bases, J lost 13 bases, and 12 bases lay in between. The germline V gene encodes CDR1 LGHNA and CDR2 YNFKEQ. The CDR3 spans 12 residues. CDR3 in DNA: TGTGCCAGCAGCCAATCTTCGGGACCCCAGTTCTTC. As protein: CASSQSSGPQFF.

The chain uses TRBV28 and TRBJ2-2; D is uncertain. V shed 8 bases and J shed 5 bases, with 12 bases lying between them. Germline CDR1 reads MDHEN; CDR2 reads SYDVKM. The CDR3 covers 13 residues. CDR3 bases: TGTGCCAGCGGACCCCTAAATACCGGGGAGCTGTTTTTT. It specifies CASGPLNTGELFF. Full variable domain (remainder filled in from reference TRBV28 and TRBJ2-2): DVKVTQSSRYLVKRTGEKVFLECVQDMDHENMFWYRQDPGLGLRLIYFSYDVKMKEKGDIPEGYSVSREKKERFSLILESASTNQTSMYLCASGPLNTGELFFGEGSRLTVL.

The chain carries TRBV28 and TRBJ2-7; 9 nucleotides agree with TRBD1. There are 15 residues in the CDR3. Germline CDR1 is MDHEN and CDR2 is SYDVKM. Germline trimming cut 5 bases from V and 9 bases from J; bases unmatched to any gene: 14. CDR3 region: CASSQGDRETPRQYF. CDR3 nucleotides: TGTGCCAGCAGTCAAGGGGACAGGGAGACTCCGAGGCAGTACTTC.

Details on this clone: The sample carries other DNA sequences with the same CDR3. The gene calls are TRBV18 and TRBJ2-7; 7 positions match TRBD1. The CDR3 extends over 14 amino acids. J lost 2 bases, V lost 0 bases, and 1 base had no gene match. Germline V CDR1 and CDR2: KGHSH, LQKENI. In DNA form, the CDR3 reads TGTGCCAGCTCACCACCGGGACAGACCTACGAGCAGTACTTC. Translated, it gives CASSPPGQTYEQYF.

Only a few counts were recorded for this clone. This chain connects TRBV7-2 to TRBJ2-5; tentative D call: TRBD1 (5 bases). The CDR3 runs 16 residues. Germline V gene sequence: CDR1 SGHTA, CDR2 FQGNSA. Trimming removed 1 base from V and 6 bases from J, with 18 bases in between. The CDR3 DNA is TGTGCCAGCAGCTTAGAGGGGCCCGCGGACCTAAAGACCCAGTACTTC. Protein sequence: CASSLEGPADLKTQYF.

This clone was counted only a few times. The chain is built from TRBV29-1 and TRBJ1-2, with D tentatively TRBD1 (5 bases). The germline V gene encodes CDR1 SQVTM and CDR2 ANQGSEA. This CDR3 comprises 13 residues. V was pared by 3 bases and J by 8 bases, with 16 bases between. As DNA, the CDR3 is TGCAGCGTTGACACGGGCAGGGTAGGAGGCTACACCTTC. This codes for CSVDTGRVGGYTF.

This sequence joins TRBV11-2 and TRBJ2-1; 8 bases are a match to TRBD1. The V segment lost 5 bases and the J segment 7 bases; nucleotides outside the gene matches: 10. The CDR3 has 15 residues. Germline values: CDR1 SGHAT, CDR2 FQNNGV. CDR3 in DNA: TGTGCCAGCAGCATAACCGGGACAGGCACTAATGAGCAGTTCTTC. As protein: CASSITGTGTNEQFF.

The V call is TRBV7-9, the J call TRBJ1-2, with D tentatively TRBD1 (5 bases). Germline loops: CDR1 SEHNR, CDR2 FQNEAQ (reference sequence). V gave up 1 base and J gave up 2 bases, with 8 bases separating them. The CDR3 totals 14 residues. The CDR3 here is CASSLVTDNYGYTF. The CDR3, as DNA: TGTGCCAGCAGCTTAGTGACAGACAACTATGGCTACACCTTC.

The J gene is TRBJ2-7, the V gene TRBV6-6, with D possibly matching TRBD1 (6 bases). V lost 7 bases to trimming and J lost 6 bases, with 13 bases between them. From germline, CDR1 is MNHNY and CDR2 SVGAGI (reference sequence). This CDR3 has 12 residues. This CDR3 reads CASNRAGTEQYF. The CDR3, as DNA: TGTGCCAGCAACAGGGCCGGAACCGAGCAGTACTTC.

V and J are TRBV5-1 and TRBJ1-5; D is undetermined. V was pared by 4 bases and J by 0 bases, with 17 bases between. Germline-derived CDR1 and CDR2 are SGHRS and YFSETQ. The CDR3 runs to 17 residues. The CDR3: CASSPRPRDYSNQPQHF. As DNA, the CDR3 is TGCGCCAGCAGCCCACGCCCCCGGGATTATAGCAATCAGCCCCAGCATTTT.

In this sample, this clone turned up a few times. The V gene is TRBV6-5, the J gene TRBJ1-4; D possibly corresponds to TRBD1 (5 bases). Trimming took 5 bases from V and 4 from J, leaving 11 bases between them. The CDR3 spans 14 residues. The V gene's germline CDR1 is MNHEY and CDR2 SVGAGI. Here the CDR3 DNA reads TGTGCCAGCAGTCTGACAGCCCTTAATGAAAAACTGTTTTTT. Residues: CASSLTALNEKLFF.

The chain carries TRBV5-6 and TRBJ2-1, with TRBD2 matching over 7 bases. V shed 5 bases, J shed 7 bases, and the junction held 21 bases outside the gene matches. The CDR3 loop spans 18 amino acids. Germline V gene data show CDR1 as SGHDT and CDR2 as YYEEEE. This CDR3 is CASSITPSGTNGRNEQFF. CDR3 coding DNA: TGTGCCAGCAGTATCACGCCCTCCGGGACCAACGGGAGGAATGAGCAGTTCTTC.

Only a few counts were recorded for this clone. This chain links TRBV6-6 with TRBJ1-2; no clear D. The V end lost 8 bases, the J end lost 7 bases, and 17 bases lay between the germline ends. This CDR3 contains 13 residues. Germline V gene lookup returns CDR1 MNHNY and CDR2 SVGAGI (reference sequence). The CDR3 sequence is CASREGATSGYTF. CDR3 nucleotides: TGTGCCAGCCGGGAGGGCGCAACTTCTGGCTACACCTTC.

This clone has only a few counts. The CDR3 sequence is CASSRDSSYEQYF. CDR3 sequence (DNA): TGTGCCAGCAGCCGGGACAGCTCCTACGAGCAGTACTTC. The chain carries TRBV14 and TRBJ2-7, with 7 nucleotides matching TRBD1. J gave up 0 bases and V 4 bases, and 0 bases lay outside the gene matches. The CDR3 is 13 amino acids. CDR1 SGHDN and CDR2 FVKESK come from the germline V gene.